The 26 T cell receptor beta chains reported below all come from one sample, sequenced in a study of T-cell reconstitution after alpha-beta-depleted transplantation in children. Researchers prepared the TCRbeta library using unique molecular identifiers, the study reports. TCRdb ran MiXCR on the PCR reads and lists one entry per CDR3 protein. The table records about 110,000 distinct CDR3 sequences, approximately 6.9% of them present only once. The sample consisted of PBMCs, mostly from graft donor cells, taken 360 days after TCRalphabeta/CD19-depleted stem cell transplant. The origin of the receptors is a male patient aged 2 to 10 who had a stem cell transplant for acute lymphoblastic leukemia, so the T cells may come from the graft donor.

This clonotype was counted ten times or more. The gene calls are TRBV7-2 and TRBJ2-3; D not resolved. The V gene's germline CDR1 is SGHTA and CDR2 FQGNSA. This CDR3 contains 15 residues. Trimming took off 4 bases at V and 0 bases at J, with 11 bases between the two ends. In nucleotides, the CDR3 is TGTGCCAGCAGCTCCCCTTGGGCTAGCACAGATACGCAGTATTTT. Protein sequence: CASSSPWASTDTQYF.

The chain combines TRBV20-1 with TRBJ1-5; D possibly corresponds to TRBD1 (6 bases). The ends were cut back, 3 bases at V and 0 bases at J, with 12 bases in the middle. There are 15 residues in the CDR3. The germline gives CDR1 DFQATT, CDR2 SNEGSKA (reference sequence). Written as DNA, the CDR3 is TGCAGTGCTAGTAGACAGGTCGATAGCAATCAGCCCCAGCATTTT. Its protein product is CSASRQVDSNQPQHF.

This clonotype was recorded many times. This rearrangement joins TRBV4-2 to TRBJ2-5, with D tentatively TRBD1 (6 bases). The length of the CDR3 is 18 residues. Germline V lookup: CDR1 LGHNA, CDR2 YNFKEQ. Trimming left V 2 bases short and J 2 bases short, with 21 bases between. CDR3: CASSQYRRRDMGQETQYF. CDR3 coding DNA: TGTGCCAGCAGCCAATATCGTCGACGGGACATGGGACAAGAGACCCAGTACTTC.

CDR3 amino acids: CASSRVGFSKVYTDTQYF. The CDR3 DNA follows: TGTGCCAGCAGCCGTGTTGGGTTCTCTAAGGTATATACAGATACGCAGTATTTT. The chain recombines TRBV11-1 with TRBJ2-3, with D unclear. CDR1 is SGHAT and CDR2 is FQDESV in the germline V gene (reference sequence). The CDR3 is made up of 18 amino acids. V lost 5 bases and J lost 3, with 24 bases in between. The full variable domain, in which reference TRBV11-1 and TRBJ2-3 provide the parts outside the CDR3, is EAEVAQSPRYKITEKSQAVAFWCDPISGHATLYWYRQILGQGPELLVQFQDESVVDDSQLPKDRFSAERLKGVDSTLKIQPAELGDSAMYLCASSRVGFSKVYTDTQYFGPGTRLTVL.

This clonotype has a handful of counts. CDR3 region: CSAPGQGGGNTIYF. CDR3 DNA sequence: TGCAGTGCCCCTGGACAGGGAGGAGGAAACACCATATATTTT. The chain employs TRBV20-1 and TRBJ1-3, with TRBD1 identical over 8 bases. This CDR3 contains 14 residues. V shed 6 bases, J shed 4 bases, and the junction held 8 bases outside the gene matches. The germline CDR1 and CDR2 sequences are DFQATT and SNEGSKA (reference sequence).

This clonotype was recorded a few times. The chain combines TRBV27 with TRBJ2-6, with TRBD1 matching over 11 bases. V was pared by 2 bases and J by 4 bases, with 7 bases of the junction left unmatched. The CDR3 sequence is 18 residues long. Germline CDR1 is MNHEY and CDR2 is SMNVEV (reference sequence). The CDR3 bases are TGTGCCAGCAGTTTAATTGGACAGGGGGCGCGAGGGGCCAACGTCCTGACTTTC. It yields the protein CASSLIGQGARGANVLTF.

The chain combines TRBV2 with TRBJ2-5, with 10 nucleotides matching TRBD1. The CDR3 is 15 amino acids. The J segment lost 4 bases and the V segment lost 4 bases, leaving 6 bases of the junction unmatched. Looked up from germline, CDR1 is SNHLY and CDR2 is FYNNEI. Written as DNA, the CDR3 is TGTGCCAGCAGTGGCCGGGACAGGGGTTTAGAGACCCAGTACTTC. This gives the protein CASSGRDRGLETQYF.

This clonotype has ten or more counts. The chain recombines TRBV6-2 or TRBV6-3 with TRBJ2-1; no clear D gene. Germline CDR1 reads MNHEY; CDR2 reads SVGEGT. This CDR3 spans 11 amino acids. Trimming took 6 bases from V and 3 from J, leaving 3 bases between them. The DNA of the CDR3 is TGTGCCAGCAGGAACTACAATGAGCAGTTCTTC. Translated: CASRNYNEQFF.

This clonotype was found many times. The chain combines TRBV7-2 with TRBJ1-5, with D tentatively TRBD1 (5 bases). Germline V gene lookup returns CDR1 SGHTA and CDR2 FQGNSA. The V gene lost 2 bases and the J gene lost 5 bases, with 7 bases spanning the gap. CDR3 size: 13 residues. CDR3 loop: CASSLSGDQPQHF. The CDR3 DNA reads TGTGCCAGCAGCTTATCGGGGGATCAGCCCCAGCATTTT.

This clonotype was recorded many times. The chain uses TRBV5-1 and TRBJ2-5; D tentatively reads TRBD1 or TRBD2 (5 bases each). This CDR3 is 16 amino acids long. Germline CDR1 and CDR2: SGHRS and YFSETQ. The V end was cut by 4 bases, the J end by 0 bases, with 16 bases between. The CDR3 sequence is CASSLPGPRYQETQYF. CDR3 coding DNA: TGCGCCAGCAGCCTTCCGGGACCTAGGTACCAAGAGACCCAGTACTTC.

This clonotype was recorded many times. The chain carries TRBV6-5 and TRBJ1-5; 7 nucleotides align to TRBD1. Germline CDR1 is MNHEY and CDR2 is SVGAGI. The CDR3 is 15 amino acids. The ends lost 7 bases at V and 4 bases at J; junction bases unmatched: 10. The CDR3 loop is CASTQRSRGNQPQHF. CDR3 DNA: TGTGCCAGCACCCAAAGGAGCAGGGGGAATCAGCCCCAGCATTTT.

This clonotype was observed a few times. The chain employs TRBV5-6 and TRBJ2-7; 15 positions agree with TRBD2. The germline CDR1 and CDR2 sequences are SGHDT and YYEEEE. This CDR3 contains 17 residues. J was trimmed by 2 bases and V by 0 bases; bases with no gene match: 3. In DNA form, the CDR3 reads TGTGCCAGCAGCTTGGCCGGGACTAGCGGGAGGACCTACGAGCAGTACTTC. Encoded protein: CASSLAGTSGRTYEQYF.

This clonotype was observed at least ten times. The chain joins TRBV4-3 to TRBJ2-3, with 12 bases lining up with TRBD2. The germline V gene encodes CDR1 LGHNA and CDR2 YSLEER. After removal of 3 bases from V and 9 bases from J, the junction contained 7 bases not matched to a gene. The CDR3 contains 15 residues. The CDR3 DNA reads TGCGCCAGCAGCCACGCTAGCGGGGGGGCCGAGACGCAGTATTTT. This encodes CASSHASGGAETQYF.

This clonotype was detected many times. The chain links TRBV12-3 or TRBV12-4 to TRBJ2-1, with D perhaps matching TRBD1 or TRBD2 (6 bases each). The CDR3 is 15 residues long. V was trimmed by 8 bases and J by 4 bases, leaving 18 bases between them. The CDR3 region is CASCEGGTLYNEQFF. CDR3 DNA sequence: TGTGCCAGCTGTGAGGGGGGCACACTATACAATGAGCAGTTCTTC.

Many counts were recorded for this clonotype. This chain uses TRBV5-8 with TRBJ2-3; 8 nucleotides match TRBD2. CDR1 and CDR2 (germline): SGHTS, YDEGEE. The CDR3 runs to 15 residues. V shed 6 bases and J 1 base; nucleotides not matched to a gene: 7. CDR3 residues: CASIWGGRRTDTQYF. As DNA, the CDR3 is TGTGCCAGCATCTGGGGCGGGAGGCGCACAGATACGCAGTATTTT.

This clonotype came up many times. The rearrangement joins TRBV2 to TRBJ2-3; D is perhaps TRBD1 (6 bases). V was cut by 0 bases and J by 4 bases, with 8 bases left in between. Germline V lookup: CDR1 SNHLY, CDR2 FYNNEI. This CDR3 comprises 14 residues. Here the CDR3 reads CASSEAGAADTQYF. CDR3 bases: TGTGCCAGCAGTGAAGCGGGGGCGGCAGATACGCAGTATTTT.

Ten or more counts support this clonotype. The chain combines TRBV28 with TRBJ2-7; D uncertain. The V gene lost 3 bases and the J gene lost 2 bases, with 11 bases spanning the gap. Germline lookup yields CDR1 MDHEN and CDR2 SYDVKM. The CDR3 has 14 amino acids. The CDR3 DNA reads as TGTGCCAGCAGTTTTGGCCCGCCGCCCTACGAGCAGTACTTC. Its protein is CASSFGPPPYEQYF.

V is TRBV19 and J is TRBJ2-1, with 9 bases aligning to TRBD2. In germline, CDR1 is LNHDA, CDR2 SQIVND (reference sequence). The CDR3 has 15 residues. The trim removed 7 bases at V and 6 bases at J, leaving 10 bases unmatched. CDR3 in DNA: TGTGCCAGTACCCCTTGGGCTAGCGGGGCCAATGAGCAGTTCTTC. It is translated as CASTPWASGANEQFF.

This clonotype was found many times. The chain couples TRBV10-2 to TRBJ1-2; D might be TRBD1 (6 bases). The CDR3 consists of 14 residues. V was trimmed by 5 bases and J by 1 base, leaving 11 bases between them. Germline V gene sequence: CDR1 WSHSY, CDR2 SAAADI. Here the CDR3 DNA reads TGCGCCAGCAGTCAGGGGCGGAGTAACTATGGCTACACCTTC. This codes for CASSQGRSNYGYTF.

This clonotype was observed at least ten times. The V call is TRBV7-3, the J call TRBJ2-2; D gene uncertain. Germline values: CDR1 SGHTA, CDR2 FQGTGA. The length of the CDR3 is 13 residues. V was cut by 3 bases and J by 4 bases, with 6 bases left in between. CDR3 amino acids: CASSFDFTGELFF. The CDR3 DNA reads TGTGCCAGCAGCTTCGACTTCACCGGGGAGCTGTTTTTT.

In this sample, this clonotype turned up a few times. J is TRBJ1-6 and V is TRBV5-6; D is unresolved. The CDR3 has 14 residues. V lost 4 bases to trimming and J lost 7 bases, with 12 bases between them. Germline CDR1 SGHDT, CDR2 YYEEEE. The chain's CDR3 is CASSPLFRNSPLHF. In nucleotides, the CDR3 is TGTGCCAGCAGCCCCCTATTTAGAAATTCACCCCTCCACTTT.

This clonotype was observed many times. This sequence joins TRBV5-1 and TRBJ2-7, with D hard to call. Germline-derived CDR1 and CDR2 are SGHRS and YFSETQ. CDR3 length: 14 amino acids. Trimming pared 4 bases from V and 7 bases from J, leaving 18 bases between. CDR3 coding DNA: TGCGCCAGCAGCCCGGACGAGGACGGCCTGGAGCAGTACTTC. Translating gives CASSPDEDGLEQYF.

This clonotype was seen a few times. The chain carries TRBV5-5 and TRBJ2-3, with D possibly matching TRBD2 (6 bases). V lost 4 bases and J lost 1, with 10 bases in between. Germline V gene sequence: CDR1 SGHKS, CDR2 YYEKEE (reference sequence). The CDR3 runs to 14 residues. Written as DNA, the CDR3 is TGTGCCAGCAGCCAGGGACTTCGCACAGATACGCAGTATTTT. It specifies CASSQGLRTDTQYF.

This clonotype appeared many times. V is TRBV20-1 and J is TRBJ2-1; no definite D call. V was trimmed by 0 bases and J by 6 bases, leaving 6 bases between them. Germline V gene sequence: CDR1 DFQATT, CDR2 SNEGSKA (reference sequence). The CDR3 length is 12 residues. The CDR3 spells CSARDLPNEQFF. DNA for the CDR3: TGCAGTGCTAGAGACCTCCCCAATGAGCAGTTCTTC.

This clonotype turned up a few times. The rearrangement links TRBV29-1 to TRBJ1-3; D uncertain. The V end was cut by 0 bases, the J end by 2 bases, with 11 bases between. CDR3 length: 15 amino acids. Germline lookup yields CDR1 SQVTM and CDR2 ANQGSEA. This CDR3 is CSVEDPGMPGNTIYF. CDR3 in DNA: TGCAGCGTTGAAGATCCGGGAATGCCTGGAAACACCATATATTTT. The whole variable domain, filled in from reference TRBV29-1 and TRBJ1-3, reads SAVISQKPSRDICQRGTSLTIQCQVDSQVTMMFWYRQQPGQSLTLIATANQGSEATYESGFVIDKFPISRPNLTFSTLTVSNMSPEDSSIYLCSVEDPGMPGNTIYFGEGSWLTVV.

This clonotype was seen at least ten times. The V and J genes are TRBV4-3 and TRBJ2-3, with 7 bases aligning to TRBD1. In germline, CDR1 is LGHNA, CDR2 YSLEER. J was trimmed by 6 bases and V by 0 bases; bases with no gene match: 6. CDR3 size: 15 residues. CDR3 in DNA: TGCGCCAGCAGCCAAGACAACAGGGGATGGGATACGCAGTATTTT. Protein sequence: CASSQDNRGWDTQYF.